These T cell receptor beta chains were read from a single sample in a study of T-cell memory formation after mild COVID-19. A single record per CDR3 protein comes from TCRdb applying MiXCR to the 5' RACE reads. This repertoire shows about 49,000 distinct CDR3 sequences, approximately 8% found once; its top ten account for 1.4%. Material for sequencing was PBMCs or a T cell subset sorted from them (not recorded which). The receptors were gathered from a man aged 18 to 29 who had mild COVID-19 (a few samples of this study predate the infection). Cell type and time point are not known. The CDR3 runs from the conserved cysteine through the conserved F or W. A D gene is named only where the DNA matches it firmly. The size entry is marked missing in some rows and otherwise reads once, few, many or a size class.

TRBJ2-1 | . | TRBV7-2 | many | TGTGCCAGCAGCGGCCGCCAGGGGCGCAATGAGCAGTTCTTC | CASSGRQGRNEQFF
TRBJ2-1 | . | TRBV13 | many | TGTGCCAGCAGCGAAGCGGGTCGGGTCGGAAGGATTCGCAATGAGCAGTTCTTC | CASSEAGRVGRIRNEQFF
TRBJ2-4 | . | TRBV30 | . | TGTGCCTGGAGTAAGGCCAGGGGAAACATTCAGTACTTC | CAWSKARGNIQYF
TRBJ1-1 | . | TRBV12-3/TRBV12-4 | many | TGTGCCAGCAGTATGAGTGGGACCGTTGAAGCTTTCTTT | CASSMSGTVEAFF
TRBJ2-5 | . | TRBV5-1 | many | TGCGCCAGCAGCTTGGACCCGGGACTTCAAGAGACCCAGTACTTC | CASSLDPGLQETQYF
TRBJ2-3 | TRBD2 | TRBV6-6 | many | TGTGCCAGCAGTTCTAGCGGGGCCACAGATACGCAGTATTTT | CASSSSGATDTQYF
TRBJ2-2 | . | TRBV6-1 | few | TGTGCCAGCAAACCAGGGAACACCGGGGAGCTGTTTTTT | CASKPGNTGELFF
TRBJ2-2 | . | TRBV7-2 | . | TGTGCCAGCAGCTTAGTTTCCAGGGGTGGCACCGGGGAGCTGTTTTTT | CASSLVSRGGTGELFF
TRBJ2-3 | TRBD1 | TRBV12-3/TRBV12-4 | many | TGTGCCAGCAGCCGGACAGGGAGCACAGATACGCAGTATTTT | CASSRTGSTDTQYF
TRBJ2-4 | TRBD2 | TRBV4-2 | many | TGTGCCAGCAGCCTTGGGAGCGGGGGTGCCAAAAACATTCAGTACTTC | CASSLGSGGAKNIQYF
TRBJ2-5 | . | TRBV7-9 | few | TGTGCCAGCAGCTCCCTGATCCTAGGGGAGACCCAGTACTTC | CASSSLILGETQYF
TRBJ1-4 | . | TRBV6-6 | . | TGTGCCAGCCGTGCCCGCCAGACGAGTGAAAAACTGTTTTTT | CASRARQTSEKLFF
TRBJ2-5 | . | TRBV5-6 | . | TGTGCCAGCGCGGACAGAAAGGGGGGAGAGACCCAGTACTTC | CASADRKGGETQYF
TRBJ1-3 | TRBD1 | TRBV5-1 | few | TGCGCCAGCAGCTTGCACGACAGGGCGCAGGACACCATATATTTT | CASSLHDRAQDTIYF
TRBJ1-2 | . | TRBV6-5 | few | TGTGCCTCAAAAACAGGGTTTAGGGGCTACACCTTC | CASKTGFRGYTF
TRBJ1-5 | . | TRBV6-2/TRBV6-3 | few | TGTGCCAGCAGTTACTTCCAGGGGACTTCTGGCCAGCCCCAGCATTTT | CASSYFQGTSGQPQHF
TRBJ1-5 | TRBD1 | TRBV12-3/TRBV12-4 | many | TGTGCCAGCAGTAACTCTCCACCAAACAGGGGGAATCAGCCCCAGCATTTT | CASSNSPPNRGNQPQHF
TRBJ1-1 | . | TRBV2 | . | TGTGCCAGCAGTGAGGAACTACGGGGGGGTCTCTTT | CASSEELRGGLF
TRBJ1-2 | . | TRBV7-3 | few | TGTGCCAGCAGCTTAACGGCCGGGGAAGGCTACACCTTC | CASSLTAGEGYTF
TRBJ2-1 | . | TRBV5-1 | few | TGCGCCAGCAGATATGAGCAGTTCTTC | CASRYEQFF
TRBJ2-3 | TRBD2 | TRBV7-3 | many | TGTGCCAGCAGCGTCGGGGGGGACTCAGATACGCAGTATTTT | CASSVGGDSDTQYF
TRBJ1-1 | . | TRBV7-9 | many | TGTGCCAGCAGGGGGGGGCGGCAGTTGAACACTGAAGCTTTCTTT | CASRGGRQLNTEAFF
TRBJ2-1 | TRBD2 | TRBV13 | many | TGTGCCAGCAGCTCTACCGGGGTAGCGGGGGAAAATGAGCAGTTCTTC | CASSSTGVAGENEQFF
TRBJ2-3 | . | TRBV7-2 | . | TGTGCCAGCAGCTTACATCCAGGGTCCACAGATACGCAGTATTTT | CASSLHPGSTDTQYF
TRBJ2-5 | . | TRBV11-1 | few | TGTGCCAGCAGTTCCGGCCAAGAGACCCAGTACTTC | CASSSGQETQYF
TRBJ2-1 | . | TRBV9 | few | TGTGCCAGCAGCAACCACCCTGGACTATCCAATGAGCAGTTCTTC | CASSNHPGLSNEQFF
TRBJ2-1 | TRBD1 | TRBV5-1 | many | TGCGCCAGCAGCTTAGGGACAGGGGGGTTGAGCTCCTACAATGAGCAGTTCTTC | CASSLGTGGLSSYNEQFF
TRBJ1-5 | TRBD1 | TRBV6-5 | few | TGTGCCAGCAGTTACAGGGGGACAGGTGGGCAGCCCCAGCATTTT | CASSYRGTGGQPQHF
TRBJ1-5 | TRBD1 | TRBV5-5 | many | TGTGCCAGCAGCTTGAGGGGGAACAGGGGACAGCCCCAGCATTTT | CASSLRGNRGQPQHF
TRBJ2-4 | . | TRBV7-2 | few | TGTGCCAGCAGCTTAGGGTCTGCCAAAAACATTCAGTACTTC | CASSLGSAKNIQYF
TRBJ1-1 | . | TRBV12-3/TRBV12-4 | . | TGTGCCAGCAGCACCATCGGAGGGGGTGAAGCTTTCTTT | CASSTIGGGEAFF
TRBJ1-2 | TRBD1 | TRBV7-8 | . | TGTGCCAGCAGCTTAGGCTTCGGGAGGCAGGGGGTTAACTACACCTTC | CASSLGFGRQGVNYTF
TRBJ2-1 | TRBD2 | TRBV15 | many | TGTGCCACCAGCCTGGGACTAGCAGATTACAATGAGCAGTTCTTC | CATSLGLADYNEQFF
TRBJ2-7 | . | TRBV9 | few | TGTGCCAGCAGCGTAGGCCCCGACAGCTACGAGCAGTACTTC | CASSVGPDSYEQYF
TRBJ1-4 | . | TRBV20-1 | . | TGCAGTGCTCCAACGTCGGATAATAATGAAAAACTGTTTTTT | CSAPTSDNNEKLFF
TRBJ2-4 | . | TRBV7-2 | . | TGTGCCAGCAGCCTAACCAACATTCAGTACTTC | CASSLTNIQYF
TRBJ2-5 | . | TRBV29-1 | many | TGCAGCGTTGAATTTGAAGAGACCCAGTACTTC | CSVEFEETQYF
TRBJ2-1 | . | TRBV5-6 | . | TGTGCCAGCAGCTTTGATATGACGGGGACGAGTTCCTACAATGAGCAGTTCTTC | CASSFDMTGTSSYNEQFF
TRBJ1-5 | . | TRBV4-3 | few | TGCGCCAGCAGCCAAGGTAGGGGGGCTCATCAGCCCCAGCATTTT | CASSQGRGAHQPQHF
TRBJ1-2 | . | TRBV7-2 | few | TGTGCCAGCAGCTCCGGGGGATATGGCTACACCTTC | CASSSGGYGYTF
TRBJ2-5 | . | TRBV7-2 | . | TGTGCCAGCAGCTTCACATCCCAAGAGACCCAGTACTTC | CASSFTSQETQYF
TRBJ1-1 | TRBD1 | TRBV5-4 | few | TGTGCCAGCAGCTGGTCGGGACAGCTCACTGAAGCTTTCTTT | CASSWSGQLTEAFF
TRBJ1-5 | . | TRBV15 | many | TGTGCCACCAGCAGAGTAGGTGGGGGGCGCTTGGCGAGCAATCAGCCCCAGCATTTT | CATSRVGGGRLASNQPQHF
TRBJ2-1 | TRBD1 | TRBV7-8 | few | TGTGCCAGCAGCCTTTGGACAGGGCAGAATGAGCAGTTCTTC | CASSLWTGQNEQFF
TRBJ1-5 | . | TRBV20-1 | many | TGCAGTGCTAGGGGGAGTCTAGGCAATCAGCCCCAGCATTTT | CSARGSLGNQPQHF
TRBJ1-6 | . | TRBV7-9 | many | TGTGCCAGCAGCTTAGCGCAGATTAATTCACCCCTCCACTTT | CASSLAQINSPLHF
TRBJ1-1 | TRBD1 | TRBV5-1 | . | TGCGCCAGCAGCAGAGACAGGGCCCGGGGCACTGAAGCTTTCTTT | CASSRDRARGTEAFF
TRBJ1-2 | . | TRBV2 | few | TGTGCCAGCAGTGAGTCTGGGGGTGCAATGGGCTACACCTTC | CASSESGGAMGYTF
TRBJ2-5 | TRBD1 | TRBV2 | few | TGTGCCAGCAGTACGGACAGGGGAGGAGAGACCCAGTACTTC | CASSTDRGGETQYF
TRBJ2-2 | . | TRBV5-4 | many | TGTGCCGTCACCGGGGCCGAACTTTCCTCCCCCGGGGAGCTGTTTTTT | CAVTGAELSSPGELFF
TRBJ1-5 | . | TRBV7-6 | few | TGTGCCAGCAGCTTACGGGACGTGGGTCAGCCCCAGCATTTT | CASSLRDVGQPQHF
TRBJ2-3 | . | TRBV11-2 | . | TGTGCCAGCAGCTTCTCTGACCCAGATACGCAGTATTTT | CASSFSDPDTQYF
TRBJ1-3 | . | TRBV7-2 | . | TGTGCCAGCAGCTTAGGACCGTCTGGAAACACCATATATTTT | CASSLGPSGNTIYF
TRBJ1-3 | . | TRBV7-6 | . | TGTGCCAGCAGCTTTCTTTCAGGGTACACTGGAAACACCATATATTTT | CASSFLSGYTGNTIYF